The 21 T cell receptor beta chains presented below share a single source sample, sequenced in a study of type 1 regulatory T cells. No antigen has been assigned to these receptors. TCRdb itself ran the reads through MiXCR, one entry per CDR3 protein. The sample shows about 62,000 distinct CDR3 sequences, 60% to 80% of them seen only once. The sample was cultured non-Tr1 T cells, either the whole culture or a sorted T cell fraction (not recorded which). The receptors derive from a human donor in good health.

This clonotype was observed a handful of times. The J gene is TRBJ2-2, the V gene TRBV7-8; 10 bases line up with TRBD2. CDR1 and CDR2 from the germline V gene are SGHVS and FQNEAQ. This CDR3 is built from 17 residues. Losses at the gene ends were 4 bases for V and 5 bases for J; bases not matched to a gene: 10. The CDR3 DNA follows: TGTGCCAGCAGCTCGAGGGCTAGCGGGAGTTTTACCGGGGAGCTGTTTTTT. Protein sequence: CASSSRASGSFTGELFF.

The V call is TRBV27, the J call TRBJ1-6; D perhaps matches TRBD1 (6 bases). Trimming left V 5 bases short and J 10 bases short, with 18 bases between. There are 15 residues in the CDR3. The germline V gene has CDR1 MNHEY and CDR2 SMNVEV (reference sequence). The DNA of the CDR3 is TGTGCCAGCAGTCCAAACAGGGTGCGGAGGTCACCCCTCCACTTT. This encodes CASSPNRVRRSPLHF.

This clonotype was counted between two and nine times. J is TRBJ2-1 and V is TRBV7-2; 8 bases line up with TRBD2. The CDR3 length is 15 residues. Losses at the gene ends were 2 bases for V and 10 bases for J; bases not matched to a gene: 10. Germline V gene data show CDR1 as SGHTA and CDR2 as FQGNSA. CDR3: CASSLFASGLAEQFF. CDR3 sequence (DNA): TGTGCCAGCAGCTTATTTGCTAGCGGGCTAGCGGAGCAGTTCTTC.

J is TRBJ1-4 and V is TRBV18, with a weak D call TRBD1 (6 bases). Germline V lookup: CDR1 KGHSH, CDR2 LQKENI. V dropped 2 bases and J dropped 8 bases, with 15 bases sitting between them. The CDR3 contains 15 residues. The CDR3 DNA reads as TGTGCCAGCTCACCAAGGACAGCCACGGGGGAAAAACTGTTTTTT. Its translation: CASSPRTATGEKLFF.

The rearrangement uses TRBV7-6 and TRBJ2-3, with 8 bases that match TRBD2. The germline gives CDR1 SGHVS, CDR2 FNYEAQ. This CDR3 is 18 amino acids long. Losses at the gene ends were 1 base for V and 2 bases for J; bases not matched to a gene: 11. Written as DNA, the CDR3 is TGTGCCAGCAGCTTAGTGGTGGCGGGAGGTTCCACCACAGATACGCAGTATTTT. Translating it yields CASSLVVAGGSTTDTQYF. Looking up the rest from reference TRBV7-6 and TRBJ2-3 gives the full variable domain: GAGVSQSPRYKVTKRGQDVALRCDPISGHVSLYWYRQALGQGPEFLTYFNYEAQQDKSGLPNDRFSAERPEGSISTLTIQRTEQRDSAMYRCASSLVVAGGSTTDTQYFGPGTRLTVL.

The chain recombines TRBV23-1 with TRBJ2-2; 7 nucleotides match TRBD1. TRBV23-1 is an ORF, with its function uncertain. The CDR3 spans 15 residues. V was clipped by 3 bases and J by 6 bases; unmatched bases: 7. The CDR3 DNA sequence: TGCGCCAGCAGTCAGAAGAGGACAGGTCCCGGGGAGCTGTTTTTT. Translated: CASSQKRTGPGELFF.

The chain links TRBV15 to TRBJ2-1; either TRBD1 or TRBD2 may fit D (5 bases each). The germline V gene has CDR1 LNHNV and CDR2 YYDKDF (reference sequence). The CDR3 consists of 16 residues. Trimming left V 0 bases short and J 6 bases short, with 15 bases between. The CDR3 is CATSRDGTRASNEQFF. The CDR3, as DNA: TGTGCCACCAGCAGAGATGGGACCAGAGCTAGCAATGAGCAGTTCTTC.

This sequence joins TRBV6-6 and TRBJ2-3; the D is unclear. V was trimmed by 5 bases and J by 5 bases, leaving 11 bases between them. The CDR3 has 13 amino acids. In germline, CDR1 is MNHNY, CDR2 SVGAGI (reference sequence). Here the CDR3 reads CASSGPSVDTQYF. For the CDR3, the DNA is TGTGCCAGCAGTGGCCCCTCCGTAGATACGCAGTATTTT.

The chain carries TRBV4-1 and TRBJ1-1, with D perhaps matching TRBD1 (6 bases). V was cut by 2 bases and J by 5 bases, with 21 bases left in between. Germline V CDR1 and CDR2: MGHRA, YSYEKL. The CDR3 is 17 residues long. The CDR3 protein is CASSQTYPESTGTEAFF. The CDR3 bases are TGCGCCAGCAGCCAAACGTACCCCGAATCGACAGGTACTGAAGCTTTCTTT.

This clonotype was found a few times. The rearrangement links TRBV20-1 to TRBJ2-7; 8 nucleotides line up with TRBD2. Germline CDR1 and CDR2: DFQATT and SNEGSKA (reference sequence). V was pared by 5 bases and J by 0 bases, with 6 bases of the junction left unmatched. This CDR3 has 14 amino acids. CDR3 bases: TGCAGTGCTCCGCAGAGCGGGAGCTCCTACGAGCAGTACTTC. This sequence encodes CSAPQSGSSYEQYF.

V is TRBV11-1 and J is TRBJ1-1; 7 bases are shared with TRBD1. Germline CDR1 reads SGHAT; CDR2 reads FQDESV (reference sequence). The CDR3 runs to 16 residues. V was clipped by 0 bases and J by 1 base; unmatched bases: 5. As DNA, the CDR3 is TGTGCCAGCAGCTTAGCCCCCAGGGGGTGGAACACTGAAGCTTTCTTT. This encodes CASSLAPRGWNTEAFF.

In its sample, this clonotype was seen a few times. The chain couples TRBV7-9 to TRBJ2-3, with a tentative D call TRBD1 (5 bases). CDR1 and CDR2 (germline): SEHNR, FQNEAQ (reference sequence). Deletions cut 5 bases from V and 4 bases from J, with 13 bases between. The CDR3 sequence is 14 residues long. Here the CDR3 DNA reads TGTGCCAGCAGCATACAGACAGTCCCAGATACGCAGTATTTT. Its protein product is CASSIQTVPDTQYF.

This chain links TRBV2 with TRBJ2-2, with D perhaps TRBD2 (6 bases). Germline V CDR1 and CDR2: SNHLY, FYNNEI. The CDR3 is 16 amino acids. Trimming took 2 bases from V and 0 from J, leaving 10 bases between them. The CDR3 coding sequence is TGTGCCAGCAGTGAACAGGGACTGGCGAACACCGGGGAGCTGTTTTTT. Encoded protein: CASSEQGLANTGELFF.

By frequency in the sample, this clonotype is medium-sized (0.01 to 0.1%). The genes are TRBV20-1 and TRBJ2-5, with 7 bases fitting TRBD2. The trim removed 2 bases at V and 5 bases at J, leaving 8 bases unmatched. CDR3 length: 14 amino acids. The germline gives CDR1 DFQATT, CDR2 SNEGSKA (reference sequence). The CDR3 sequence is CSARLDGGGETQYF. CDR3 in DNA: TGCAGTGCTAGATTGGACGGGGGAGGGGAGACCCAGTACTTC.

The chain carries TRBV12-3 or TRBV12-4 and TRBJ2-7, with D tentatively TRBD1 or TRBD2 (5 bases each). The V end was cut by 2 bases, the J end by 1 base, with 15 bases between. The CDR3 sequence is 16 residues long. The CDR3 protein is CASSLWGSGGSYEQYF. Here the CDR3 DNA reads TGTGCCAGCAGTTTATGGGGGTCTGGAGGTTCCTACGAGCAGTACTTC.

In this sample, this clonotype turned up a few times. The chain is built from TRBV20-1 and TRBJ1-4; a possible D gene is TRBD1 (5 bases). The V end was cut by 3 bases, the J end by 2 bases, with 13 bases between. The CDR3 runs 15 residues. Germline-derived CDR1 and CDR2 are DFQATT and SNEGSKA (reference sequence). CDR3 amino acids: CSASLIGGTNEKLFF. The CDR3 DNA reads as TGCAGTGCTAGTCTAATCGGGGGTACTAATGAAAAACTGTTTTTT.

The chain employs TRBV24-1 and TRBJ2-2, with D perhaps TRBD1 (6 bases). V was clipped by 7 bases and J by 9 bases, with 17 bases between them. The CDR3 runs 14 residues. CDR1 is KGHDR and CDR2 is SFDVKD in the germline V gene. This CDR3 reads CATRGHRDHRELFF. In nucleotides, the CDR3 is TGTGCCACCAGGGGCCACAGGGATCACAGGGAGCTGTTTTTT.

The chain has TRBV4-1 and TRBJ2-7; 10 bases are a match to TRBD1. The trim removed 1 base at V and 4 bases at J, leaving 7 bases unmatched. Germline-derived CDR1 and CDR2 are MGHRA and YSYEKL. This CDR3 region has 16 residues. The CDR3 region is CASSQAGQGGQYEQYF. CDR3 in DNA: TGCGCCAGCAGCCAAGCAGGACAGGGGGGTCAGTACGAGCAGTACTTC.

The chain carries TRBV20-1 and TRBJ1-1; perhaps TRBD1 as D (5 bases). Looked up from germline, CDR1 is DFQATT and CDR2 is SNEGSKA (reference sequence). This CDR3 comprises 13 residues. The V end lost 4 bases, the J end lost 4 bases, and 13 bases lay between the germline ends. The CDR3 region is CSATRAWGTEAFF. Here the CDR3 DNA reads TGCAGTGCTACCAGGGCTTGGGGCACTGAAGCTTTCTTT.

This clonotype was counted only a few times. V and J are TRBV20-1 and TRBJ2-3; possible D gene TRBD1, 5 bases. This CDR3 spans 15 amino acids. Trimming cost V 5 bases and J 0 bases, with 15 bases left between them. Germline CDR1 DFQATT, CDR2 SNEGSKA (reference sequence). The CDR3 loop reads CSAESTQASTDTQYF. The CDR3 region has the DNA TGCAGTGCTGAAAGCACACAGGCGAGCACAGATACGCAGTATTTT.

J is TRBJ2-5 and V is TRBV10-3; perhaps TRBD1 as D (5 bases). Germline values: CDR1 ENHRY, CDR2 SYGVKD. V lost 4 bases to trimming and J lost 3 bases, with 9 bases between them. The CDR3 spans 13 residues. The CDR3: CAISGKGEETQYF. As DNA, the CDR3 is TGTGCCATCAGTGGGAAAGGGGAAGAGACCCAGTACTTC.